Listed below are T cell receptor beta chains from one sample, sequenced in a study of blood T cell repertoires in COVID-19. Clones were sequenced by immunoSEQ multiplex PCR, and TCRdb holds only the in-frame ones, with some missing. This sample yields tens of thousands of clones, of which 86% are seen a single time; roughly a sixth belongs to the top ten. Sequenced sample: peripheral blood. Receptor source: a woman of 80 years or more with acute or convalescent COVID-19. Both conserved end residues are part of each CDR3. A D gene is named only where the DNA matches it firmly.

V	J	D	CDR3
TRBV19	TRBJ1-1	.	CASSIQKPGLGEAFF
TRBV7-2	TRBJ1-5	TRBD1	CASSSTTGGHQPQHF
TRBV2	TRBJ1-1	.	CASKHPGQAGLNTEAFF
TRBV5-5	TRBJ1-1	.	CASSQEGVKTEAFF
TRBV27	TRBJ1-1	.	CASSPYRAGDTEAFF
TRBV4-1	TRBJ1-5	TRBD1	CASSPGDRNHQPQHF
TRBV11-3	TRBJ1-5	TRBD1	CASSLQGGQPQHF
TRBV10-1	TRBJ2-3	TRBD2	CASSESGSGVDTQYF
TRBV4-1	TRBJ2-1	TRBD2	CASSQDGAGTSPDNEQFF
TRBV9	TRBJ2-1	.	CASSTTPRGFGYNEQFF
TRBV7-3	TRBJ2-2	.	CASSLNRVGTGELFF
TRBV13	TRBJ2-7	TRBD1	CASSQDRVGSEQYF
TRBV5-1	TRBJ1-2	TRBD1	CASSGDRVGGGYTF
TRBV3-1/TRBV3-2	TRBJ2-1	.	CASSHAQLGSEQFF
TRBV18	TRBJ1-1	.	CASSPGGRGNTEAFF
TRBV6-6	TRBJ2-1	TRBD2	CASSPTSGGGQFF
TRBV6-1	TRBJ2-4	TRBD2	CASSEAGGWRAKNIQYF
TRBV24-1	TRBJ2-5	TRBD1	CATSDLDRVRGETQYF
TRBV12-5	TRBJ2-4	TRBD1	CASGLPGQGMGSIQYF
TRBV18	TRBJ2-5	TRBD1	CASSQDRGRPETQYF
TRBV5-8	TRBJ2-5	.	CASSFRETQYF
TRBV5-1	TRBJ1-1	.	CASSSVQNEAFF
TRBV7-2	TRBJ1-5	.	CASSAQGQLLQPQHF
TRBV10-3	TRBJ2-1	.	CAISESAANNEQFF
TRBV2	TRBJ2-1	TRBD2	CASSKKLAGSGNEQFF
TRBV19	TRBJ1-4	.	CASSRNAGAKGKLFF
TRBV9	TRBJ2-1	TRBD2	CASTTRGGGNEQFF
TRBV2	TRBJ1-5	TRBD1	CASRGGTGKPQHF
TRBV10-3	TRBJ1-4	TRBD1	CAISELRGQGVWVEKLFF
TRBV11-3	TRBJ1-4	TRBD1	CASSSLKGWTGGFYEKLFF
TRBV11-3	TRBJ2-7	.	CASSLFGGTSYEQYF
TRBV19	TRBJ1-2	TRBD1	CASSIEWTGYNGYTF
TRBV3-1/TRBV3-2	TRBJ1-4	.	CASSRNRVGEKLFF
TRBV19	TRBJ2-5	TRBD1	CASSIGGTGAAETQYF
TRBV18	TRBJ1-2	TRBD1	CASSATGGPDYGYTF
TRBV6-7	TRBJ1-2	.	CASNVVNYGYTF
TRBV28	TRBJ2-7	TRBD1	CASKRQGTPYEQYF
TRBV30	TRBJ1-6	TRBD1	CAWSSTGGGNSPLHF
TRBV7-9	TRBJ1-4	TRBD1	CASSRLWDSPGEKLFF
TRBV7-9	TRBJ1-2	TRBD1	CASSRDSSNGYTF
TRBV10-3	TRBJ1-3	.	CASGGLLGNTIYF
TRBV6-5	TRBJ1-5	TRBD1	CASSYSRTGGNQPQHF
TRBV5-1	TRBJ2-7	TRBD2	CASSLASGAEQYF
TRBV18	TRBJ1-2	.	CASSPDRNYGYTF
TRBV6-5	TRBJ1-3	.	CASSYSLQHSGNTIYF
TRBV19	TRBJ1-5	.	CASSNSLDKVNQPQHF
TRBV9	TRBJ1-3	.	CASSPAGLSGNTIYF
TRBV7-3	TRBJ2-2	TRBD2	CASSSGLAGGLTGELFF
TRBV7-2	TRBJ1-5	TRBD1	CASSLRQGAGNQPQHF